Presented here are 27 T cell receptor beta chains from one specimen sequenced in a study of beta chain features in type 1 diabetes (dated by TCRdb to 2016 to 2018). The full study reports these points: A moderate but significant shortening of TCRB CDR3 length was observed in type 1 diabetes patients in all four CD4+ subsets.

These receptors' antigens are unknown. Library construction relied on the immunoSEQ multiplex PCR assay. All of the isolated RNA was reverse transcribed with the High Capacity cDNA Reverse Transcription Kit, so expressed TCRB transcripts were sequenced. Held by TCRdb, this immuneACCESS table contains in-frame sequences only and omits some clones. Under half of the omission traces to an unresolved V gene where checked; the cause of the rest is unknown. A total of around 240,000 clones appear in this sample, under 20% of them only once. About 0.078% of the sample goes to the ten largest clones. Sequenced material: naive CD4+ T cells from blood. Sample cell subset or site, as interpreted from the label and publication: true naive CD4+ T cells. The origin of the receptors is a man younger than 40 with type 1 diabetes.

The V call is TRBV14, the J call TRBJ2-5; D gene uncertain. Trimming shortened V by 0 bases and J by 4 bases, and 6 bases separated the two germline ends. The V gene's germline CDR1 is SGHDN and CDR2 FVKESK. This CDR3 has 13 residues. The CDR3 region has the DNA TGTGCCAGCAGCCAAGATTGGGGAGAGACCCAGTACTTC. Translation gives CASSQDWGETQYF.

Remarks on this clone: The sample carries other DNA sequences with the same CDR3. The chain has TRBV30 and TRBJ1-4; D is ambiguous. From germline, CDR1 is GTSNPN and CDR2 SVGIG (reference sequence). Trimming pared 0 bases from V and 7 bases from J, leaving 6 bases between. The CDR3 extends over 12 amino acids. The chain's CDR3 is CAWSVRGEKLFF. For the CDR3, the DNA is TGTGCCTGGAGTGTACGGGGTGAAAAACTGTTTTTT.

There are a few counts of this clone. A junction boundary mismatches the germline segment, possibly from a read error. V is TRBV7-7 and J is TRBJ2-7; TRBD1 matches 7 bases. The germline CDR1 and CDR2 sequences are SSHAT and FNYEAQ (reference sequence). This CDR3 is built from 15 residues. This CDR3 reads CASSPEPTGSDEQYF. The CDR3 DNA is TGTGCTAGCAGCCCAGAACCGACAGGGTCTGACGAGCAGTACTTC.

The CDR3 bases are TGTGCCATCAGTGAAAGCCAGGCTCTCTCCTACGAGCAGTACTTC. This translates into CAISESQALSYEQYF. The gene calls are TRBV10-3 and TRBJ2-7, with D uncertain. The V gene's germline CDR1 is ENHRY and CDR2 SYGVKD. Trimming pared 3 bases from V and 0 bases from J, leaving 12 bases between. The CDR3 spans 15 residues.

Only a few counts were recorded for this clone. The CDR3 spells CSVVSQGANEKLFF. DNA for the CDR3: TGCAGCGTTGTCTCCCAGGGGGCGAATGAAAAACTGTTTTTT. The rearrangement joins TRBV29-1 to TRBJ1-4, with 8 bases fitting TRBD1. The CDR3 sequence is 14 residues long. V trimming: 4 bases; J trimming: 5 bases; junction bases outside the gene matches: 6. From germline, CDR1 is SQVTM and CDR2 ANQGSEA. The whole variable domain, filled in from reference TRBV29-1 and TRBJ1-4, reads SAVISQKPSRDICQRGTSLTIQCQVDSQVTMMFWYRQQPGQSLTLIATANQGSEATYESGFVIDKFPISRPNLTFSTLTVSNMSPEDSSIYLCSVVSQGANEKLFFGSGTQLSVL.

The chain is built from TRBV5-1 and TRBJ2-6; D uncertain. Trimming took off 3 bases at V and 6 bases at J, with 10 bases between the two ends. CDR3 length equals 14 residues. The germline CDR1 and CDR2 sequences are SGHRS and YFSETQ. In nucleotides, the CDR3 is TGCGCCAGCAGCTCGACAAGTTCGGCCAACGTCCTGACTTTC. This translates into CASSSTSSANVLTF. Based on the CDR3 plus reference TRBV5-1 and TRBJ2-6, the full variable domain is KAGVTQTPRYLIKTRGQQVTLSCSPISGHRSVSWYQQTPGQGLQFLFEYFSETQRNKGNFPGRFSGRQFSNSRSEMNVSTLELGDSALYLCASSSTSSANVLTFGAGSRLTVL.

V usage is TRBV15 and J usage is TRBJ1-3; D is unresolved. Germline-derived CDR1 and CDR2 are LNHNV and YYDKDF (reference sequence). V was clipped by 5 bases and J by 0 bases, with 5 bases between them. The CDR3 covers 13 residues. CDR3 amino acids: CATSRDSGNTIYF. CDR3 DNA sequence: TGTGCCACCAGCCGGGACTCTGGAAACACCATATATTTT.

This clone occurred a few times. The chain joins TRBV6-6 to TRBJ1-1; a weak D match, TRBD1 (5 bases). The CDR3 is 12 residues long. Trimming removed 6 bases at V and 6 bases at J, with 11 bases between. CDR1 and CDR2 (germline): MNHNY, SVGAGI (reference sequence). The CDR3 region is CASRQELAEAFF. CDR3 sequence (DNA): TGTGCCAGCAGACAGGAGCTCGCTGAAGCTTTCTTT.

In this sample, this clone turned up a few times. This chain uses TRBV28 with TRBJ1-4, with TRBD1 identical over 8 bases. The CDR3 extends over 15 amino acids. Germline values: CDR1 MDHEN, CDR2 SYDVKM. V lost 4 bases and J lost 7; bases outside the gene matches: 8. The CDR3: CASSYGQGQGEKLFF. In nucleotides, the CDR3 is TGTGCCAGCAGTTACGGACAGGGTCAAGGTGAAAAACTGTTTTTT.

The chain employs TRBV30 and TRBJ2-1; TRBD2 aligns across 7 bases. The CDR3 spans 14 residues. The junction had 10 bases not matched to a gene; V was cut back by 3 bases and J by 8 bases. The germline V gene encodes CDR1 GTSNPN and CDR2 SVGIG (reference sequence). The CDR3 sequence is CAWSLSGPWDEQFF. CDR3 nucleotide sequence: TGTGCCTGGAGCCTTAGCGGGCCATGGGATGAGCAGTTCTTC.

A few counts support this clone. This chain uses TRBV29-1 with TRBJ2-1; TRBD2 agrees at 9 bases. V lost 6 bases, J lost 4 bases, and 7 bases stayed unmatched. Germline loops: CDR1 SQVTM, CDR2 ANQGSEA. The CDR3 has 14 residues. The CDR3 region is CSVHGLAPYNEQFF. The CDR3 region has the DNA TGCAGCGTCCACGGACTAGCGCCATACAATGAGCAGTTCTTC.

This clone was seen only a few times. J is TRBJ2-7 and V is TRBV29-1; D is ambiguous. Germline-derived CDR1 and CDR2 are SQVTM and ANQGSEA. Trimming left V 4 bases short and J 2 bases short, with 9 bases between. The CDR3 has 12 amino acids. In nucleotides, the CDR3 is TGCAGCGTTGCTCTGACGGCCTACGAGCAGTACTTC. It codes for CSVALTAYEQYF.

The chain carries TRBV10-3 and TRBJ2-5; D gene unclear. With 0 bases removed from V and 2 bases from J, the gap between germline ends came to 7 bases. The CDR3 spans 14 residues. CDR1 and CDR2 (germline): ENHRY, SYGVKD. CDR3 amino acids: CAISESNGQETQYF. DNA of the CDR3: TGTGCCATCAGTGAGTCGAACGGGCAAGAGACCCAGTACTTC.

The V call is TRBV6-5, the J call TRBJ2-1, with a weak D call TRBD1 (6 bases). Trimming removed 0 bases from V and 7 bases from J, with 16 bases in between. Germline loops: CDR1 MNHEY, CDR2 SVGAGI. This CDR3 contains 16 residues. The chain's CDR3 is CASSYSRGLSRNEQFF. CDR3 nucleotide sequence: TGTGCCAGCAGTTACTCCAGGGGCCTAAGTAGGAATGAGCAGTTCTTC.

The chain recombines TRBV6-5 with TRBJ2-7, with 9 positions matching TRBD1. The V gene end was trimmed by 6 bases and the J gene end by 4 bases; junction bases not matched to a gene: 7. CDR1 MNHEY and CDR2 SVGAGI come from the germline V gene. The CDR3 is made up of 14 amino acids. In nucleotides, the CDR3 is TGTGCCAGCAGACCCGGGACAGGGACTTACGAGCAGTACTTC. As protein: CASRPGTGTYEQYF.

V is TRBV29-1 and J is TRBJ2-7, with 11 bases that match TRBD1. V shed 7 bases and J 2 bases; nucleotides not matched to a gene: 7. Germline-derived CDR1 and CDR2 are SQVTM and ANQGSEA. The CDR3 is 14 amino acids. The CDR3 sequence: CSARGTGGPYEQYF. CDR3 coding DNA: TGCAGCGCTCGAGGGACAGGGGGGCCCTACGAGCAGTACTTC.

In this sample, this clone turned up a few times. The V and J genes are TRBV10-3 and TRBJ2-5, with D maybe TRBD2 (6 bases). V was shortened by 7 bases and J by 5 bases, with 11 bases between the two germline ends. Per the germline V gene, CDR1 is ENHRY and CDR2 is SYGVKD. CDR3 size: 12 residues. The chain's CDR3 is CAITNSGETQYF. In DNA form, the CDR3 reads TGTGCCATCACGAACAGCGGGGAGACCCAGTACTTC.

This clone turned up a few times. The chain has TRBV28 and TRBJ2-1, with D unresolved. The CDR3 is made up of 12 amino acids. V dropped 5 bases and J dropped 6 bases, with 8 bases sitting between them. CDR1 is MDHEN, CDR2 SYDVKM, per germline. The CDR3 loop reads CASSILFNEQFF. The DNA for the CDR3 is TGTGCCAGCAGTATACTGTTCAATGAGCAGTTCTTC.

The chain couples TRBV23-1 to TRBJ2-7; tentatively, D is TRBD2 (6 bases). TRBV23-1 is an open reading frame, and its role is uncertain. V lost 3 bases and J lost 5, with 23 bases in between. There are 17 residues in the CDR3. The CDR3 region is CASSHHTGGYGLNEQYF. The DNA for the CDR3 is TGCGCCAGCAGTCACCACACCGGGGGATACGGATTAAACGAGCAGTACTTC.

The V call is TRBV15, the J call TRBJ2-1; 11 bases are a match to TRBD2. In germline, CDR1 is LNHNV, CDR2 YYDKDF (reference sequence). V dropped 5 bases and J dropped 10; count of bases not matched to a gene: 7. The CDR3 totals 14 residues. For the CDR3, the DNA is TGTGCCACCAGCGCACTAGCGGGAGTTAAAGAGCAGTTCTTC. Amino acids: CATSALAGVKEQFF.

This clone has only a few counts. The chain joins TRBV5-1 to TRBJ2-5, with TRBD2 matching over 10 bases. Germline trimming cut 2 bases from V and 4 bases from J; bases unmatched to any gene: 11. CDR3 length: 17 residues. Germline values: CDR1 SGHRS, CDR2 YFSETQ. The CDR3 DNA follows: TGCGCCAGCAGCTTAAATTTGGGGACTAGCGTTCCAGAGACCCAGTACTTC. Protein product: CASSLNLGTSVPETQYF.

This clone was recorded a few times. Here the CDR3 reads CATSRPGLAGDKQYF. As DNA, the CDR3 is TGTGCCACCAGCAGACCGGGACTAGCGGGAGATAAGCAGTACTTC. The chain couples TRBV15 to TRBJ2-7; 14 bases are a match to TRBD2. The V gene end was trimmed by 2 bases and the J gene end by 8 bases; junction bases not matched to a gene: 5. The CDR3 is made up of 15 amino acids. Germline-derived CDR1 and CDR2 are LNHNV and YYDKDF (reference sequence).

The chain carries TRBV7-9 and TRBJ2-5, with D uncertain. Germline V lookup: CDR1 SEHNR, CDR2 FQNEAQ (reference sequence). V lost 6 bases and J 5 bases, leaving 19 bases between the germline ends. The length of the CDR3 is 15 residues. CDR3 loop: CASSRMGGDSETQYF. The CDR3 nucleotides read TGTGCCAGCAGTCGAATGGGTGGCGATAGCGAGACCCAGTACTTC.

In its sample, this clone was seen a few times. CDR3 bases: TGCAGCGTCGTCCAAGGGAGCGAGACCCAGTACTTC. Translating it yields CSVVQGSETQYF. The chain is built from TRBV29-1 and TRBJ2-5; a weak D match, TRBD2 (5 bases). V lost 6 bases and J 5 bases, leaving 13 bases between the germline ends. Germline loops: CDR1 SQVTM, CDR2 ANQGSEA. This CDR3 is built from 12 residues.

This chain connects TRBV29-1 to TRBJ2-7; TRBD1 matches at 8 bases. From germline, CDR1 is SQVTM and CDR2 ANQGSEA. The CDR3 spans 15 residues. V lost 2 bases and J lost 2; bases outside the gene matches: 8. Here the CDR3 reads CSVESVRGQTYEQYF. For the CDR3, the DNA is TGCAGCGTTGAATCCGTCAGGGGGCAGACCTACGAGCAGTACTTC.

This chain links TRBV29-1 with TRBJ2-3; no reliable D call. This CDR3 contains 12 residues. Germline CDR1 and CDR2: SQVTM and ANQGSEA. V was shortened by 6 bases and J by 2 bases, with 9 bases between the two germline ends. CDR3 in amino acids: CSVGRVTDTQYF. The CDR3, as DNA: TGCAGCGTAGGACGGGTCACAGATACGCAGTATTTT.

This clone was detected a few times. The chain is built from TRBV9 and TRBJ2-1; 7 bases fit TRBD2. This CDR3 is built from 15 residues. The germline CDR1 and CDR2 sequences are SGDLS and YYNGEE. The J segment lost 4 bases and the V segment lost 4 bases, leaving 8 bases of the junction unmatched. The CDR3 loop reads CASSPKAGRYNEQFF. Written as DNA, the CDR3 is TGTGCCAGCAGCCCCAAGGCCGGGAGGTACAATGAGCAGTTCTTC.